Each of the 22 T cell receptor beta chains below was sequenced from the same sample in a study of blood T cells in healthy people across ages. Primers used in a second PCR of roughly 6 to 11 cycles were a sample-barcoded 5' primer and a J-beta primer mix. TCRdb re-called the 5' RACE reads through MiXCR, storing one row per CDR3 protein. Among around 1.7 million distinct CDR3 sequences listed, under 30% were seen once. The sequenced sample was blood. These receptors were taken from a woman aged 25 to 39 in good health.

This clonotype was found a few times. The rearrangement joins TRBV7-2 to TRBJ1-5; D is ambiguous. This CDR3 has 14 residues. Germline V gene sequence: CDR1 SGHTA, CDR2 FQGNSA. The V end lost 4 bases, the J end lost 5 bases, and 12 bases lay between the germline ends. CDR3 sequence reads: CASSSMAGDQPQHF. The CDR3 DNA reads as TGTGCCAGCAGCTCCATGGCGGGCGATCAGCCCCAGCATTTT. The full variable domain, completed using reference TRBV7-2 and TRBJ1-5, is GAGVSQSPSNKVTEKGKDVELRCDPISGHTALYWYRQSLGQGLEFLIYFQGNSAPDKSGLPSDRFSAERTGGSVSTLTIQRTQQEDSAVYLCASSSMAGDQPQHFGDGTRLSIL.

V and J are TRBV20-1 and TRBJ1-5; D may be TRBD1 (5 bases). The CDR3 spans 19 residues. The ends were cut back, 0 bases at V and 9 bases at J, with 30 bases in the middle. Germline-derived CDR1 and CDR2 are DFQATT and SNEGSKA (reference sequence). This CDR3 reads CSAREGYSGTGSIYRPQHF. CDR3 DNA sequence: TGCAGTGCTAGAGAGGGCTACTCGGGAACAGGCTCTATCTATCGGCCCCAGCATTTT.

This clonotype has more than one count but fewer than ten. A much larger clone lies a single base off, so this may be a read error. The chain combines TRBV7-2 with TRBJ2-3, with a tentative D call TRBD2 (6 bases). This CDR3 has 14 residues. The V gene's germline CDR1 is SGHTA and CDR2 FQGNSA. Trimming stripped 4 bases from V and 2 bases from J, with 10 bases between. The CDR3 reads CASSSRGNTDTQYF. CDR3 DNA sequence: TGTGCCAGCAGCTCCCGGGGGAACACAGATACGCAGTATTTT. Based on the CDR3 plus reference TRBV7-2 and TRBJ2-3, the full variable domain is GAGVSQSPSNKVTEKGKDVELRCDPISGHTALYWYRQSLGQGLEFLIYFQGNSAPDKSGLPSDRFSAERTGGSVSTLTIQRTQQEDSAVYLCASSSRGNTDTQYFGPGTRLTVL.

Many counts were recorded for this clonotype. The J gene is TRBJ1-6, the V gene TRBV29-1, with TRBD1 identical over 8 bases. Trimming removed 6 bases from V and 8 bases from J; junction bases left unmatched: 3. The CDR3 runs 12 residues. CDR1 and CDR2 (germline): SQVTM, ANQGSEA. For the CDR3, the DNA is TGCAGCGTGGGACAGGCGGATTCACCCCTCCACTTT. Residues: CSVGQADSPLHF.

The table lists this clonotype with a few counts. The CDR3 protein is CASSYLGRTDTQYF. The CDR3 coding sequence is TGTGCCAGCAGCTACCTGGGGCGGACAGATACGCAGTATTTT. This chain uses TRBV7-2 with TRBJ2-3; D may be TRBD1 (5 bases). Deletions cut 4 bases from V and 3 bases from J, with 11 bases between. Germline loops: CDR1 SGHTA, CDR2 FQGNSA. This CDR3 is 14 amino acids long. The variable domain in full, completed from reference TRBV7-2 and TRBJ2-3, reads GAGVSQSPSNKVTEKGKDVELRCDPISGHTALYWYRQSLGQGLEFLIYFQGNSAPDKSGLPSDRFSAERTGGSVSTLTIQRTQQEDSAVYLCASSYLGRTDTQYFGPGTRLTVL.

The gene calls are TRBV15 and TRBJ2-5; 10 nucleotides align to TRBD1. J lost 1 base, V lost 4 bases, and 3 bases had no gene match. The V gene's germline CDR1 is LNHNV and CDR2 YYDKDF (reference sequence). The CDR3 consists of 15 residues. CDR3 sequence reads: CATSKGQGIQETQYF. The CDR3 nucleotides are TGTGCCACCAGCAAGGGACAGGGGATCCAAGAGACCCAGTACTTC.

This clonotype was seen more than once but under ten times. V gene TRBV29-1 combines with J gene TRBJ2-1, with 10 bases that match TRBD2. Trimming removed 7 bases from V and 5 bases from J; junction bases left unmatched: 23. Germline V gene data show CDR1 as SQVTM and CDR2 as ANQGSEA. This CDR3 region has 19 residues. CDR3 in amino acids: CSAQTHPGLAIGRDNEQFF. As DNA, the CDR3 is TGCAGCGCCCAAACGCATCCGGGACTAGCGATCGGAAGAGACAATGAGCAGTTCTTC.

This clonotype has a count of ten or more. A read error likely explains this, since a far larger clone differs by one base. CDR3 amino acids: CASSSHETQYF. The CDR3 DNA sequence: TGTGCCAGCAGCTCCCACGAGACCCAGTACTTC. This chain uses TRBV7-9 with TRBJ2-5; D ambiguous. The CDR3 has 11 amino acids. The V end was cut by 4 bases, the J end by 5 bases, with 5 bases between. Germline V gene data show CDR1 as SEHNR and CDR2 as FQNEAQ (reference sequence). Supplemented by reference TRBV7-9 and TRBJ2-5, the full variable domain reads DTGVSQNPRHKITKRGQNVTFRCDPISEHNRLYWYRQTLGQGPEFLTYFQNEAQLEKSRLLSDRFSAERPKGSFSTLEIQRTEQGDSAMYLCASSSHETQYFGPGTRLLVL.

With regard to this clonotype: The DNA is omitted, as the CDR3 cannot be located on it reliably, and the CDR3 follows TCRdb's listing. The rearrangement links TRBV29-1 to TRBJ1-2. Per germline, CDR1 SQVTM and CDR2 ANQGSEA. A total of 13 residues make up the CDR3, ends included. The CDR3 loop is CSVGTGTNYGHTF.

The CDR3, as DNA: TGCAGCGTTGAACACTGGGACAGGGGAAAATACACCTTC. Translated, it gives CSVEHWDRGKYTF. This chain connects TRBV29-1 to TRBJ1-2; 10 nucleotides line up with TRBD1. Germline V gives CDR1 SQVTM, CDR2 ANQGSEA. With 2 bases clipped from V and 11 bases from J, the junction kept 8 bases outside the gene matches. This CDR3 is 13 amino acids long.

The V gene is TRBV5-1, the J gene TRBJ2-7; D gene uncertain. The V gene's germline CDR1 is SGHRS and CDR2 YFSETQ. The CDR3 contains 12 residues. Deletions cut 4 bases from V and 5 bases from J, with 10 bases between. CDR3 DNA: TGCGCCAGCAGCCCCGGGCTGGACGAGCAGTACTTC. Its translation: CASSPGLDEQYF.

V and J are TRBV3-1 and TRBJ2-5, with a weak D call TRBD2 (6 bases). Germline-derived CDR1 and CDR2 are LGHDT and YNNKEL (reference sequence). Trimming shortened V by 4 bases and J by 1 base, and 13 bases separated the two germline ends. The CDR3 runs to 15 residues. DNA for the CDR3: TGTGCCAGCAGCCCCGGGCCGGGACTCCAAGAGACCCAGTACTTC. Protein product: CASSPGPGLQETQYF.

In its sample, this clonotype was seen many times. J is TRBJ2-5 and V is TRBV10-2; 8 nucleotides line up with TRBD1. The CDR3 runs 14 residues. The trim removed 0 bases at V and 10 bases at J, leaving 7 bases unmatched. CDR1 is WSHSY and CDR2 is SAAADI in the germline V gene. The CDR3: CASSESSGGRGQYF. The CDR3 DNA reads TGCGCCAGCAGTGAGTCCTCAGGGGGCCGGGGCCAGTACTTC.

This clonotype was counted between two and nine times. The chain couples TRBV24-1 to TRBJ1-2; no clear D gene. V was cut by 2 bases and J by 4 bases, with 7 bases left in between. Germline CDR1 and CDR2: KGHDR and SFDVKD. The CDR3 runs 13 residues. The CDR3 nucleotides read TGTGCCACCAGTGATTCCGGGATCTATGGCTACACCTTC. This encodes CATSDSGIYGYTF.

The CDR3 is CSVGGQTLEAFF. Written as DNA, the CDR3 is TGCAGCGTTGGGGGACAGACTCTTGAAGCTTTCTTT. The rearrangement links TRBV29-1 to TRBJ1-1, with 7 bases aligning to TRBD1. CDR1 is SQVTM and CDR2 is ANQGSEA in the germline V gene. The V segment lost 4 bases and the J segment 7 bases; nucleotides outside the gene matches: 6. The CDR3 extends over 12 amino acids.

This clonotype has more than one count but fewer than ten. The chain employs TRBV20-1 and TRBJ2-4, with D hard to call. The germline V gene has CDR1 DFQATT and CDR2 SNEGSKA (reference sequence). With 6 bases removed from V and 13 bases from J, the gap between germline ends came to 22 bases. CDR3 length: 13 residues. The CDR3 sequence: CSAVTEMHYGQYF. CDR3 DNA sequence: TGCAGTGCCGTGACGGAGATGCACTACGGGCAGTACTTC.

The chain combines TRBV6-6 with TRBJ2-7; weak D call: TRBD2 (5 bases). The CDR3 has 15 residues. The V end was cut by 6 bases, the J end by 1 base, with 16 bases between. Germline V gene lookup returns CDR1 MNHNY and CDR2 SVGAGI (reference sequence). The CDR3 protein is CASSPTEGRSYEQYF. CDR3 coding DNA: TGTGCCAGCAGCCCTACTGAGGGTAGGTCCTACGAGCAGTACTTC.

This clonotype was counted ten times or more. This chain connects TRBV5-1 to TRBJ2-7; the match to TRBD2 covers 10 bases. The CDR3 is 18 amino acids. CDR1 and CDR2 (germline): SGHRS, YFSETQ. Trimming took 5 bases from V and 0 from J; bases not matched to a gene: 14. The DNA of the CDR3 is TGCGCCAGCAGTTCGTGGCCTAGCGGGAGTCCCCGCTCCTACGAGCAGTACTTC. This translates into CASSSWPSGSPRSYEQYF.

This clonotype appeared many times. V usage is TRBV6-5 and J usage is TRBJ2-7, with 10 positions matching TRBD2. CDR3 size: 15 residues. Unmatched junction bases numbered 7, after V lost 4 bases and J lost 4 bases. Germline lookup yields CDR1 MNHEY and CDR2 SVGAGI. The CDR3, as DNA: TGTGCCAGCAGTTCTACTAGCGGGATAGGGTACGAGCAGTACTTC. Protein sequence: CASSSTSGIGYEQYF.

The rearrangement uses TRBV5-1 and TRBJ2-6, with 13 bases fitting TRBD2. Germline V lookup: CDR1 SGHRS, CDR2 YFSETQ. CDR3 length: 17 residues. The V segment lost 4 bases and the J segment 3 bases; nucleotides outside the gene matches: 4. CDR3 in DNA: TGCGCCAGCAGCCTACTAGCGGGGGGGCGTGGGGCCAACGTCCTGACTTTC. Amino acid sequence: CASSLLAGGRGANVLTF.

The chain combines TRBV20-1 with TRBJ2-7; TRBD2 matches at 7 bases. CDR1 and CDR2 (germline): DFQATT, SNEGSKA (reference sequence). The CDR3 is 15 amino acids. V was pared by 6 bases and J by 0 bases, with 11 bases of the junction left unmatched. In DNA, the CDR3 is TGCAGTGCCGCGGGAGCGGGGCCGAGCTCCTACGAGCAGTACTTC. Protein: CSAAGAGPSSYEQYF.

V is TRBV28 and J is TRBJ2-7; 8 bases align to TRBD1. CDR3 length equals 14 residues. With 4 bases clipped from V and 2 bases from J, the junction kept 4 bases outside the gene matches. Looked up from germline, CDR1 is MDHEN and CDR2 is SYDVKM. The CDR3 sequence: CASSSTGDPYEQYF. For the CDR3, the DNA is TGTGCCAGCAGTTCGACAGGGGACCCCTACGAGCAGTACTTC.